One sample yielded the 7 T cell receptor beta chains listed below, sequenced in a study of T cell repertoires in cytomegalovirus infection. MiXCR, run by TCRdb on the reads, gives a single entry per CDR3 protein. This table holds about 330,000 distinct CDR3 sequences, about 35% found once. No antigen has been identified for these receptors. The specimen comprised cultured PBMCs, sampled from culture after CMV antigen stimulation. The receptor source for this set is a human donor in good health (CMV status not recorded). Some clones in this sample may be carry-over from other donors' samples.

The sample holds one count of this clonotype. The rearrangement joins TRBV19 to TRBJ2-3; D is ambiguous. The V and J ends lost 1 base and 10 bases respectively, with 15 bases between them. The CDR3 covers 14 residues. The germline gives CDR1 LNHDA, CDR2 SQIVND (reference sequence). CDR3: CASSIVGSSTSQYF. As DNA, the CDR3 is TGTGCCAGTAGTATAGTGGGTTCGAGTACTTCGCAGTATTTT.

The genes are TRBV7-2 and TRBJ2-5; the D is unclear. CDR1 and CDR2 (germline): SGHTA, FQGNSA. This CDR3 has 13 amino acids. V gave up 1 base and J gave up 5 bases, with 8 bases separating them. This chain's CDR3 is CASSLGEMETQYF. CDR3 nucleotide sequence: TGTGCCAGCAGCTTAGGAGAGATGGAGACCCAGTACTTC.

This clonotype was seen a few times. The chain recombines TRBV10-3 with TRBJ2-3; a weak D match, TRBD2 (6 bases). CDR3 length: 18 residues. Germline V lookup: CDR1 ENHRY, CDR2 SYGVKD. The ends were cut back, 0 bases at V and 2 bases at J, with 18 bases in the middle. The CDR3 DNA is TGTGCCATCAGTGAGTCGATACGGCGCAGCGGGCCCACAGATACGCAGTATTTT. Amino acids: CAISESIRRSGPTDTQYF.

This clonotype was found many times. The chain couples TRBV18 to TRBJ2-3, with TRBD1 identical over 8 bases. CDR1 and CDR2 (germline): KGHSH, LQKENI. J was trimmed by 4 bases and V by 6 bases; bases with no gene match: 9. The CDR3 is made up of 15 amino acids. The CDR3 bases are TGTGCCAGCTCTTCGCAGGGGGCGGCGGCAGATACGCAGTATTTT. Translating gives CASSSQGAAADTQYF.

This chain joins TRBV5-1 and TRBJ2-5; D is unclear. CDR1 and CDR2 from the germline V gene are SGHRS and YFSETQ. Deletions cut 5 bases from V and 1 base from J, with 9 bases between. The CDR3 is 13 amino acids. The CDR3 coding sequence is TGCGCCAGCAGTTACAGCACCCAAGAGACCCAGTACTTC. It encodes CASSYSTQETQYF.

This clonotype was counted a few times. The V gene is TRBV7-8, the J gene TRBJ2-7; D not resolved. Germline values: CDR1 SGHVS, CDR2 FQNEAQ. V lost 1 base to trimming and J lost 3 bases, with 4 bases between them. The CDR3 is made up of 12 amino acids. Here the CDR3 reads CASSLDIYEQYV. CDR3 in DNA: TGTGCCAGCAGCTTAGATATCTACGAGCAGTACGTC.

The chain couples TRBV15 to TRBJ2-2; 7 bases line up with TRBD1. The CDR3 spans 16 residues. CDR1 and CDR2 from the germline V gene are LNHNV and YYDKDF (reference sequence). Germline trimming cut 1 base from V and 4 bases from J; bases unmatched to any gene: 6. Here the CDR3 reads CATSRGDRASTGELFF. Written as DNA, the CDR3 is TGTGCCACCAGCAGAGGTGACAGGGCGTCCACCGGGGAGCTGTTTTTT.